This TCR beta chain was found in a study of response to subunit inactivated influenza vaccine. TCRdb re-derived calls from the RT-PCR reads in MiXCR, one entry per CDR3 protein. Seen here are around 480,000 distinct CDR3 sequences, approximately 11% observed once, and the top ten hold about 12%. This clonotype was picked up a small number of times. Its antigen is not known. Overall study findings and caveats: It was the authors' suggestion that each seasonal influenza vaccination recruits few new T cells.

The sequence was obtained from a man aged 50 to 59 who received an inactivated influenza vaccine. Sample: PBMCs from blood, taken roughly 47 days after vaccination.

The CDR3 region has the DNA TGCAGTGCTAGAGGACGGGAGCGGGGGTTCTCCTACGAGCAGTACTTC. The encoded protein is CSARGRERGFSYEQYF. J is TRBJ2-7 and V is TRBV20-1; 8 bases agree with TRBD2. CDR1 DFQATT and CDR2 SNEGSKA come from the germline V gene (reference sequence). V lost 1 base and J lost 0; bases outside the gene matches: 8. This CDR3 spans 16 amino acids.